Each of the 25 T cell receptor beta chains below was sequenced from the same sample in a study of regulatory T cells in long-lasting Graves disease. Time point given: newly diagnosed GD, antithyroid drugs for less than 3 months. RNA from PBMCs was the source of the TCR library. Construction of the TCR beta libraries employed iRepertoire HTBI primers in conjunction with Arm-PCR of CDR3 regions. MiXCR was run by TCRdb on the multiplex PCR reads, yielding one entry per CDR3 protein. Of hundreds of thousands of distinct CDR3 sequences listed, about 15% were seen once; the top ten hold around a tenth. This same sample was also taken into another study, of T cells in Graves' hyperthyroidism and ophthalmopathy.

The sample here was peripheral blood mononuclear cells (PBMCs), taken at new diagnosis, from a patient treated with antithyroid drugs. These TCRs come from a woman aged 25 to 45 with Graves disease.

The genes are TRBV20-1 and TRBJ1-2; the D gene is possibly TRBD1 (6 bases). This CDR3 contains 19 residues. Germline V CDR1 and CDR2: DFQATT, SNEGSKA (reference sequence). The V and J ends lost 1 base and 6 bases respectively, with 30 bases between them. CDR3 in amino acids: CSARVVHREGGLKRDGYTF. CDR3 DNA sequence: TGCAGTGCTAGAGTCGTACACAGGGAGGGAGGCCTAAAGAGGGATGGCTACACCTTC.

The V and J genes are TRBV29-1 and TRBJ1-2, with 7 bases matching TRBD1. The CDR3 extends over 11 amino acids. CDR1 is SQVTM, CDR2 ANQGSEA, per germline. V was clipped by 6 bases and J by 8 bases; unmatched bases: 6. The DNA for the CDR3 is TGCAGCGTCTTCGACAGGGTAGGCTACACCTTC. The encoded protein is CSVFDRVGYTF. Full variable domain (missing parts from reference TRBV29-1 and TRBJ1-2): SAVISQKPSRDICQRGTSLTIQCQVDSQVTMMFWYRQQPGQSLTLIATANQGSEATYESGFVIDKFPISRPNLTFSTLTVSNMSPEDSSIYLCSVFDRVGYTFGSGTRLTVV.

This clonotype showed up many times. This chain joins TRBV2 and TRBJ2-7; the D gene is possibly TRBD1 (5 bases). This CDR3 has 14 residues. V lost 6 bases and J 2 bases, leaving 14 bases between the germline ends. Germline V gene lookup returns CDR1 SNHLY and CDR2 FYNNEI. This chain's CDR3 is CASRDRLLTYEQYF. The CDR3 coding sequence is TGTGCCAGCAGAGACAGATTACTAACCTACGAGCAGTACTTC.

This clonotype was observed many times. The chain uses TRBV12-3 or TRBV12-4 and TRBJ2-5, with a weak D call TRBD2 (5 bases). The germline V and J ends were trimmed by 4 bases and 6 bases, with 9 bases remaining between them. The CDR3 is 12 residues long. The CDR3 is CASSSSLQTQYF. The DNA for the CDR3 is TGTGCCAGCAGTTCTAGCTTGCAGACCCAGTACTTC.

Only one count was recorded for this clonotype. The genes are TRBV4-1 and TRBJ2-5; TRBD1 matches 7 bases. V trimming: 4 bases; J trimming: 2 bases; junction bases outside the gene matches: 13. Per germline, CDR1 MGHRA and CDR2 YSYEKL. The CDR3 has 17 amino acids. CDR3 bases: TGCGCCAGCAGCCGCCGGGGACAGACCGGCAGGCAAGAGACCCAGTACTTC. Protein sequence: CASSRRGQTGRQETQYF.

This clonotype was counted many times. The CDR3 spells CASSFAGTLYEQYF. CDR3 bases: TGTGCCAGCAGTTTTGCCGGGACACTCTACGAGCAGTACTTC. The rearrangement links TRBV12-3 or TRBV12-4 to TRBJ2-7; D possibly corresponds to TRBD1 (6 bases). The CDR3 runs 14 residues. The V and J ends lost 3 bases and 3 bases respectively, with 12 bases between them.

The chain recombines TRBV24-1 with TRBJ2-1; D could derive from TRBD1 or TRBD2 (5 bases each). CDR3 size: 15 residues. Germline V CDR1 and CDR2: KGHDR, SFDVKD. The V gene lost 9 bases and the J gene lost 0 bases, with 14 bases spanning the gap. This CDR3 is CATERWGSSYNEQFF. DNA of the CDR3: TGTGCCACCGAAAGATGGGGGAGCTCCTACAATGAGCAGTTCTTC.

The sample holds many counts of this clonotype. The V call is TRBV28, the J call TRBJ1-1, with D possibly matching TRBD1 (5 bases). Trimming left V 3 bases short and J 0 bases short, with 11 bases between. This CDR3 is 15 amino acids long. CDR1 is MDHEN, CDR2 SYDVKM, per germline. The CDR3 protein is CASSLYRLMNTEAFF. Written as DNA, the CDR3 is TGTGCCAGCAGTTTGTACAGGCTAATGAACACTGAAGCTTTCTTT.

CDR3 nucleotide sequence: TGCAGTGCTGCAAGTAGCGGGATGGCGTCTGGGGCCAACGTCCTGACTTTC. Amino acid sequence: CSAASSGMASGANVLTF. The rearrangement links TRBV20-1 to TRBJ2-6, with TRBD2 matching over 8 bases. V shed 5 bases, J shed 1 base, and the junction held 10 bases outside the gene matches. CDR3 length: 17 residues. Germline assignment: CDR1 DFQATT and CDR2 SNEGSKA (reference sequence).

The J gene is TRBJ2-7, the V gene TRBV20-1; TRBD1 is a possible D gene (6 bases). V dropped 1 base and J dropped 5 bases, with 18 bases sitting between them. Germline V gene lookup returns CDR1 DFQATT and CDR2 SNEGSKA (reference sequence). The CDR3 totals 15 residues. For the CDR3, the DNA is TGCAGTGCTAGAGCGCTGGGTCAGGGGATTCACGAGCAGTACTTC. Translating it yields CSARALGQGIHEQYF.

This clonotype was seen many times. V gene TRBV7-9 combines with J gene TRBJ2-7, with D possibly matching TRBD2 (7 bases). CDR1 is SEHNR and CDR2 is FQNEAQ in the germline V gene (reference sequence). The length of the CDR3 is 13 residues. V dropped 2 bases and J dropped 6 bases, with 11 bases sitting between them. CDR3 bases: TGTGCCAGCAGCTTACCTGGGGGGGCCGAGCAGTACTTC. It codes for CASSLPGGAEQYF.

This clonotype has more than one count but fewer than ten. The CDR3 loop reads CASSFMGLAENTGELFF. In nucleotides, the CDR3 is TGTGCCAGCAGTTTTATGGGACTAGCGGAAAACACCGGGGAGCTGTTTTTT. The chain links TRBV28 to TRBJ2-2, with TRBD2 matching over 11 bases. V was pared by 3 bases and J by 2 bases, with 5 bases of the junction left unmatched. The CDR3 covers 17 residues. Germline CDR1 MDHEN, CDR2 SYDVKM.

The chain couples TRBV12-3 or TRBV12-4 to TRBJ1-5; unclear D gene. The CDR3 sequence is 14 residues long. V dropped 10 bases and J dropped 4 bases, with 17 bases sitting between them. CDR3 sequence reads: CATRSSDPNQPQHF. The CDR3 DNA reads as TGTGCCACCCGATCCTCAGACCCAAATCAGCCCCAGCATTTT.

V and J are TRBV11-2 and TRBJ2-7; 12 bases align to TRBD2. Losses at the gene ends were 4 bases for V and 0 bases for J; bases not matched to a gene: 10. Looked up from germline, CDR1 is SGHAT and CDR2 is FQNNGV. The CDR3 covers 18 residues. This chain's CDR3 is CASSWRWTSGTVSYEQYF. The CDR3, as DNA: TGTGCCAGCAGCTGGAGATGGACTAGCGGGACCGTCTCCTACGAGCAGTACTTC.

The sample holds many counts of this clonotype. The chain couples TRBV2 to TRBJ2-1; tentative D call: TRBD2 (6 bases). Germline CDR1 SNHLY, CDR2 FYNNEI. The CDR3 length is 15 residues. V lost 7 bases and J lost 8, with 21 bases in between. The CDR3 loop is CASKQWGGMIDEQFF. DNA for the CDR3: TGTGCCAGCAAACAATGGGGCGGGATGATAGATGAGCAGTTCTTC.

This clonotype was detected many times. V usage is TRBV6-2 or TRBV6-3 and J usage is TRBJ2-7; D is unclear. CDR3 length: 11 amino acids. Germline V lookup: CDR1 MNHEY, CDR2 SVGEGT. Trimming pared 6 bases from V and 8 bases from J, leaving 11 bases between. CDR3 sequence (DNA): TGTGCCAGCAGCCGGGCCCTTAAGCAGTACTTC. This sequence encodes CASSRALKQYF.

The CDR3 here is CASSYGTLGNTIYF. In nucleotides, the CDR3 is TGTGCCAGCAGTTACGGGACCCTCGGGAACACCATATATTTT. This chain uses TRBV6-2 or TRBV6-3 with TRBJ1-3; maybe TRBD1 (5 bases). The length of the CDR3 is 14 residues. V was shortened by 2 bases and J by 7 bases, with 12 bases between the two germline ends. Per germline, CDR1 MNHEY and CDR2 SVGEGT.

On this clonotype itself: Being one base from a much bigger clone, this may be a read error. This rearrangement joins TRBV4-3 to TRBJ1-1, with D perhaps TRBD1 (5 bases). Germline lookup yields CDR1 LGHNA and CDR2 YSLEER. The CDR3 is made up of 15 amino acids. The CDR3 DNA is TGCGCCAGCAGCCAAGAGGGACGGGGGAACACTGAAGGTTTCTTT. Encoded protein: CASSQEGRGNTEGFF.

This CDR3 reads CSAKRQGDSGNTIYF. CDR3 DNA sequence: TGCAGTGCCAAAAGACAGGGGGATTCTGGAAACACCATATATTTT. The chain couples TRBV20-1 to TRBJ1-3, with 9 positions matching TRBD1. CDR3 length: 15 amino acids. With V trimmed by 6 bases and J by 1 base, 7 bases remained unmatched. Per germline, CDR1 DFQATT and CDR2 SNEGSKA (reference sequence).

The chain couples TRBV28 to TRBJ1-6, with TRBD1 matching 7 bases. The CDR3 contains 15 residues. CDR1 is MDHEN and CDR2 is SYDVKM in the germline V gene. Losses at the gene ends were 7 bases for V and 0 bases for J; bases not matched to a gene: 3. Here the CDR3 DNA reads TGTGCCAGCATCGAGGGGGCCTCCTATAATTCACCCCTCCACTTT. It yields the protein CASIEGASYNSPLHF.

This clonotype was seen at least ten times. The CDR3 loop is CASNPVGAYEQYF. The CDR3 region has the DNA TGTGCCAGCAACCCCGTGGGGGCCTACGAGCAGTACTTC. The gene calls are TRBV28 and TRBJ2-7; D possibly uses TRBD1 or TRBD2 (5 bases each). Trimming shortened V by 7 bases and J by 2 bases, and 12 bases separated the two germline ends. Germline V gene lookup returns CDR1 MDHEN and CDR2 SYDVKM. The CDR3 contains 13 residues.

Of note for this clonotype: Since a much larger clone is just one base distant, this may be a read error. Since the CDR3 does not end with the conserved phenylalanine or tryptophan, this likely comes from a read error. This chain uses TRBV12-3 or TRBV12-4 with TRBJ1-1; no reliable D call. The CDR3 consists of 10 residues. Trimming cost V 5 bases and J 10 bases, with 8 bases left between them. For the CDR3, the DNA is TGTGCCAGCAGTCGACAACGAGCTTTCTCT. Its translation: CASSRQRAFS.

This sequence joins TRBV15 and TRBJ2-2; the match to TRBD1 covers 7 bases. Trimming at V came to 1 base and at J to 1 base, leaving 3 bases not matched to a gene. Germline V CDR1 and CDR2: LNHNV, YYDKDF (reference sequence). CDR3 length: 16 residues. This CDR3 is CATSRARTGNTGELFF. CDR3 nucleotides: TGTGCCACCAGCAGAGCCAGGACAGGGAACACCGGGGAGCTGTTTTTT.

This clonotype was seen only a few times. A much bigger clone sits one base away, suggesting this may be a read error. V and J are TRBV11-2 and TRBJ2-3; D unresolved. The CDR3 is 15 amino acids. With 1 base removed from V and 3 bases from J, the gap between germline ends came to 11 bases. Germline values: CDR1 SGHAT, CDR2 FQNNGV. CDR3 protein: CASSLGHPGTDTQYF. CDR3 in DNA: TGTGCCAGCAGCTTAGGCCACCCAGGTACAGATACGCAGTATTTT.

This clonotype has a handful of counts. V and J are TRBV4-2 and TRBJ2-7; a weak D match, TRBD2 (6 bases). V was cut by 0 bases and J by 3 bases, with 12 bases left in between. The germline V gene encodes CDR1 LGHNA and CDR2 YNFKEQ. There are 15 residues in the CDR3. The CDR3 bases are TGTGCCAGCAGCCAAGATGCGGGACGCCACTACGAGCAGTACTTC. Its translation: CASSQDAGRHYEQYF.